This TCR beta chain was captured by sequencing in a study of cytomegalovirus exposure and HLA in healthy donors. Study findings and constraints: It was likely that a cluster of highly shared sequence variants was a sequencing artifact. As was reported, the HLA-A and HLA-B alleles of most subjects were accurately predicted from TCR beta sequences. Investigators reported fewer than 200 TCR beta chains as tied to cytomegalovirus. Cytomegalovirus status was reportedly diagnosed by the classifier with high sensitivity and specificity.

It was with 60 Vbeta and 13 Jbeta primers that the PCR ran. The assay was immunoSEQ multiplex PCR, and TCRdb's table has in-frame clones only and misses some. The sample records 150,000 to 200,000 clones, around 80% being singletons. V lost 0 bases and J lost 3; bases outside the gene matches: 6. This CDR3 region has 16 residues. Germline assignment: CDR1 SGHRS and CDR2 YFSETQ. A note on this clone: Its antigen is unknown.

The genes are TRBV5-1 and TRBJ2-7, with 10 bases that match TRBD2. What was sequenced was PBMCs. The TCR originated in a woman aged 30 to 39 in good health and CMV-seronegative. Here the CDR3 DNA reads TGCGCCAGCAGCTTGGCCGGTAGCGGGGGGCTCTACGAGCAGTACTTC. This gives the protein CASSLAGSGGLYEQYF.